This T cell receptor (beta chain) was captured in a study of radiation and T cells in renal cell carcinoma. The V gene end was trimmed by 4 bases and the J gene end by 0 bases; junction bases not matched to a gene: 2. CDR1 SQVTM and CDR2 ANQGSEA come from the germline V gene. This CDR3 comprises 15 residues. This table comes from immunoSEQ multiplex PCR, and its TCRdb copy is limited to in-frame clones, with some not included. The table includes 100,000 to 150,000 clones, 81% detected once. Time point indicated: blood 2 weeks post-SBRT. Treatment indicated: 15 Gy SBRT to primary tumor, nephrectomy 4 weeks later.

This TCR derives from a man aged 45-65 years with renal cell carcinoma. Specimen: blood, collected from a patient whose treatment included radiotherapy and nephrectomy. The chain uses TRBV29-1 and TRBJ2-3; 12 positions match TRBD2. This CDR3 reads CSVVGTSGSTDTQYF. The CDR3 region has the DNA TGCAGCGTTGTGGGGACTAGCGGGAGCACAGATACGCAGTATTTT.